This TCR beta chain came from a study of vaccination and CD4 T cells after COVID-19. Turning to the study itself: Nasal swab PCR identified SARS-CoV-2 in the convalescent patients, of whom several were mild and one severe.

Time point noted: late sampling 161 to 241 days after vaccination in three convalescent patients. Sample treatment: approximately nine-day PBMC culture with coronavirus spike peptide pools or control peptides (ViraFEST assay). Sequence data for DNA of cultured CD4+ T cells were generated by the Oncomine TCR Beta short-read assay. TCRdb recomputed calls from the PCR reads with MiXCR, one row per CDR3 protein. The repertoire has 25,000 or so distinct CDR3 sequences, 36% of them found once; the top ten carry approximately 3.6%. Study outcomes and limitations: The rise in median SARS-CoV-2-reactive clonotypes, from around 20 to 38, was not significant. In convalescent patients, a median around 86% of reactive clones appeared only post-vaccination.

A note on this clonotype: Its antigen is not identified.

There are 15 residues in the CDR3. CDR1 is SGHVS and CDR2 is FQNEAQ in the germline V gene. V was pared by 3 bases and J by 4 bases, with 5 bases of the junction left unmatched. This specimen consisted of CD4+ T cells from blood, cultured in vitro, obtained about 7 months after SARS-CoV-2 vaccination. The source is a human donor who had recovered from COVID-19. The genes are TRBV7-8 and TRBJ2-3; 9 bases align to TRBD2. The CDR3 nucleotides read TGTGCCAGCAGCTTTAGCGGGAGACGGGCAGATACGCAGTATTTT. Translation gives CASSFSGRRADTQYF.